A single sample is the source of the 21 T cell receptor beta chains below, sequenced in a study of shared clonotypes between healthy human individuals. TCRdb keeps only in-frame clones here, not all; method: immunoSEQ multiplex PCR. The table lists around 1.1 million clones, about 80% of them singletons. Sequencing input: memory CD4+ T cells from PBMCs. Subset reported: CD45RA-negative fraction. The receptor set was obtained from a young man in good health. Some clones in this sample may be carry-over from other donors' samples.

This clone was seen only a few times. J is TRBJ2-5 and V is TRBV5-6; the D gene is possibly TRBD1 (5 bases). The ends were cut back, 6 bases at V and 1 base at J, with 13 bases in the middle. This CDR3 has 14 amino acids. Germline CDR1 and CDR2: SGHDT and YYEEEE. DNA of the CDR3: TGTGCCAGCACCTGGGGCGAAGCCCAAGAGACCCAGTACTTC. Its translation is CASTWGEAQETQYF.

This clone showed up just a few times. The chain joins TRBV5-1 to TRBJ1-1; D gene ambiguous. Germline V lookup: CDR1 SGHRS, CDR2 YFSETQ. V was cut by 3 bases and J by 6 bases, with 18 bases left in between. The CDR3 extends over 15 amino acids. The CDR3 DNA follows: TGCGCCAGCAGCTCAACCACTGCCCAACTGGCTGAAGCTTTCTTT. Protein product: CASSSTTAQLAEAFF.

This chain uses TRBV27 with TRBJ2-1; 7 nucleotides match TRBD2. CDR3 length: 17 amino acids. Trimming cost V 0 bases and J 7 bases; bases outside gene matches: 12. The germline V gene has CDR1 MNHEY and CDR2 SMNVEV (reference sequence). Here the CDR3 DNA reads TGTGCCAGCAGTTTATCGTCGGCGGGAGTGGGAAGGAATGAGCAGTTCTTC. Protein: CASSLSSAGVGRNEQFF.

This clone came up many times. Different DNA sequences within this sample yield the same CDR3. The chain employs TRBV19 and TRBJ1-1; D is unclear. Germline CDR1 reads LNHDA; CDR2 reads SQIVND (reference sequence). CDR3 length: 11 residues. The germline V and J ends were trimmed by 5 bases and 1 base, with 2 bases remaining between them. CDR3 in DNA: TGTGCCAGTAGTCAGAACACTGAAGCTTTCTTT. It translates to CASSQNTEAFF.

Regarding this clone: One base away lies a much larger clone, so this may be a sequencing read error. Other DNA sequences in this sample translate to the same CDR3. This chain uses TRBV30 with TRBJ2-1, with TRBD2 matching 13 bases. The V segment lost 3 bases and the J segment 9 bases; nucleotides outside the gene matches: 8. Germline-derived CDR1 and CDR2 are GTSNPN and SVGIG (reference sequence). The CDR3 consists of 15 residues. The CDR3 nucleotides read TGTGCCTGGAGCGTACTCGGGACTAGCGGGACTGAGCAGTTCTTC. It yields the protein CAWSVLGTSGTEQFF.

This chain connects TRBV18 to TRBJ2-5; D is undetermined. CDR1 and CDR2 (germline): KGHSH, LQKENI. V shed 1 base and J shed 5 bases, with 11 bases lying between them. The CDR3 covers 14 residues. In DNA, the CDR3 is TGTGCCAGCTCACCACTAATAGATAAGGAGACCCAGTACTTC. Residues: CASSPLIDKETQYF.

This sequence joins TRBV9 and TRBJ2-7; TRBD1 is a possible D gene (5 bases). The CDR3 spans 14 residues. V lost 3 bases to trimming and J lost 0 bases, with 10 bases between them. Germline CDR1 reads SGDLS; CDR2 reads YYNGEE. The CDR3 here is CASSARTSSYEQYF. The CDR3 nucleotides read TGTGCCAGCAGCGCCCGGACAAGCTCCTACGAGCAGTACTTC. The whole variable domain, filled in from reference TRBV9 and TRBJ2-7, reads DSGVTQTPKHLITATGQRVTLRCSPRSGDLSVYWYQQSLDQGLQFLIQYYNGEERAKGNILERFSAQQFPDLHSELNLSSLELGDSALYFCASSARTSSYEQYFGPGTRLTVT.

The chain links TRBV29-1 to TRBJ2-6; no definite D call. Between the trimmed V and J ends, which lost 5 bases and 9 bases, there was a span of 11 bases. This CDR3 contains 12 residues. Looked up from germline, CDR1 is SQVTM and CDR2 is ANQGSEA. CDR3 nucleotide sequence: TGCAGCGTTTCAGTGAATCTCAACGTCCTGACTTTC. Protein: CSVSVNLNVLTF.

The chain joins TRBV13 to TRBJ2-7, with 8 bases fitting TRBD1. The V segment lost 2 bases and the J segment 2 bases; nucleotides outside the gene matches: 8. Per the germline V gene, CDR1 is PRHDT and CDR2 is FYEKMQ (reference sequence). The length of the CDR3 is 16 residues. The chain's CDR3 is CASSLLLDRDTYEQYF. For the CDR3, the DNA is TGTGCCAGCAGCTTACTTCTGGACAGGGACACCTACGAGCAGTACTTC.

The chain is built from TRBV19 and TRBJ2-1; the D is unclear. This CDR3 comprises 12 residues. Germline assignment: CDR1 LNHDA and CDR2 SQIVND (reference sequence). V lost 9 bases, J lost 10 bases, and 16 bases lay in between. Written as DNA, the CDR3 is TGTGCCAGCTCACGTATCGGGCAGGAGCAGTTCTTC. Protein product: CASSRIGQEQFF.

This clone was counted a few times. This sequence joins TRBV4-3 and TRBJ2-2; unclear D gene. Germline V gene lookup returns CDR1 LGHNA and CDR2 YSLEER. This CDR3 comprises 15 residues. V was shortened by 4 bases and J by 1 base, with 10 bases between the two germline ends. CDR3 DNA sequence: TGCGCCAGCAGCCTCCTTACTCGGAACACCGGGGAGCTGTTTTTT. It encodes CASSLLTRNTGELFF.

This clone appeared a single time. A read error may produce the germline difference seen at one junction end. The CDR3: CASSWDSPEGEAFF. The CDR3 region has the DNA TGCGCCAGCAGTTGGGACAGCCCTGAGGGTGAAGCTTTCTTT. The chain combines TRBV27 with TRBJ1-1; 7 bases align to TRBD1. The CDR3 sequence is 14 residues long. Germline V gives CDR1 MNHEY, CDR2 SMNVEV (reference sequence).

In this sample, this clone turned up once. The chain has TRBV5-6 and TRBJ2-5; 8 bases map to TRBD1. Per germline, CDR1 SGHDT and CDR2 YYEEEE. J gave up 9 bases and V 3 bases, and 7 bases lay outside the gene matches. The CDR3 has 13 residues. The CDR3 DNA reads as TGTGCCAGCAGCTCTGCAGGGGGCTCGGCCCAGTACTTC. Protein sequence: CASSSAGGSAQYF.

The chain couples TRBV5-4 to TRBJ2-1, with D perhaps matching TRBD2 (6 bases). V was cut by 4 bases and J by 7 bases, with 21 bases left in between. CDR1 and CDR2 from the germline V gene are SGHNT and YYREEE (reference sequence). The CDR3 extends over 16 amino acids. The CDR3 sequence is CASSPPGLGLRNEQFF. In nucleotides, the CDR3 is TGTGCCAGCAGCCCTCCCGGATTGGGACTTAGGAATGAGCAGTTCTTC.

This sequence joins TRBV28 and TRBJ1-1; D might be TRBD1 (6 bases). The CDR3 sequence is 15 residues long. V gave up 4 bases and J gave up 5 bases, with 17 bases separating them. Germline assignment: CDR1 MDHEN and CDR2 SYDVKM. The CDR3 DNA reads as TGTGCCAGCAGTTCCCAACAGGGATGGGGAACTGAAGCTTTCTTT. It encodes CASSSQQGWGTEAFF.

The rearrangement uses TRBV7-9 and TRBJ1-5; D is unclear. Per the germline V gene, CDR1 is SEHNR and CDR2 is FQNEAQ (reference sequence). The CDR3 loop spans 16 amino acids. V dropped 7 bases and J dropped 9 bases, with 25 bases sitting between them. CDR3 nucleotides: TGTGCCAGCATCCCTCGAATCGTGGCGGGAGCTAGGCCCCAGCATTTT. It translates to CASIPRIVAGARPQHF.

This sequence joins TRBV19 and TRBJ1-1; D unresolved. Germline assignment: CDR1 LNHDA and CDR2 SQIVND (reference sequence). The CDR3 has 13 residues. Trimming took off 10 bases at V and 5 bases at J, with 17 bases between the two ends. The CDR3 spells CATSVGSNTEAFF. DNA for the CDR3: TGTGCCACAAGCGTGGGATCCAATACTGAAGCTTTCTTT.

About this clone itself: Other DNA sequences of this sample code for an identical CDR3. The chain combines TRBV5-1 with TRBJ1-3; 8 bases fit TRBD1. CDR3 length equals 14 residues. V trimming: 5 bases; J trimming: 2 bases; junction bases outside the gene matches: 3. The germline CDR1 and CDR2 sequences are SGHRS and YFSETQ. CDR3 DNA sequence: TGCGCCAGCAGTCCGGGACAGGCTGGAAACACCATATATTTT. Translated, it gives CASSPGQAGNTIYF.

The chain links TRBV6-1 to TRBJ1-5, with unresolved D. With 7 bases removed from V and 0 bases from J, the gap between germline ends came to 1 base. This CDR3 is 11 amino acids long. Per the germline V gene, CDR1 is MNHNS and CDR2 is SASEGT. CDR3 protein: CASNSNQPQHF. CDR3 nucleotides: TGTGCCAGCAATAGCAATCAGCCCCAGCATTTT.

This clone has only one observation. J is TRBJ1-3 and V is TRBV25-1; the D is unclear. Looked up from germline, CDR1 is MGHDK and CDR2 is SYGVNS. The CDR3 has 14 residues. V was cut by 6 bases and J by 1 base, with 10 bases left in between. The CDR3 loop is CASRGYASGNTIYF. CDR3 in DNA: TGTGCCAGCAGAGGGTACGCGTCTGGAAACACCATATATTTT.

The V and J genes are TRBV5-1 and TRBJ2-5, with D possibly TRBD1 on 6 matching bases. Germline CDR1 and CDR2: SGHRS and YFSETQ. V was clipped by 7 bases and J by 5 bases, with 15 bases between them. CDR3 length: 13 residues. As DNA, the CDR3 is TGCGCCAGCTCGGCAGGGGAGTTGGAGACCCAGTACTTC. It translates to CASSAGELETQYF.